Below, 10 T cell receptor beta chains from the same sample are listed, as sequenced in a study of blood T cell repertoires in COVID-19. Data came from immunoSEQ multiplex PCR; TCRdb stores just in-frame clones and leaves some out. The sample lists 200,000 to 300,000 clones, about 85% occurring once. Sequenced sample: peripheral blood. These receptors all come from a man aged 55 to 70 who had recovered from COVID-19.

J is TRBJ1-3 and V is TRBV19; TRBD1 aligns across 8 bases. CDR3 size: 16 residues. In germline, CDR1 is LNHDA, CDR2 SQIVND (reference sequence). The V and J ends lost 8 bases and 0 bases, in that order; junction bases with no gene match: 9. The CDR3 is CASFGPGQGSGNTIYF. The CDR3 nucleotides are TGTGCCAGTTTCGGGCCAGGACAGGGCTCTGGAAACACCATATATTTT.

This chain uses TRBV24-1 with TRBJ2-2; tentative D call: TRBD1 (6 bases). CDR1 and CDR2 from the germline V gene are KGHDR and SFDVKD. The CDR3 totals 15 residues. The ends were cut back, 7 bases at V and 0 bases at J, with 11 bases in the middle. Written as DNA, the CDR3 is TGTGCCACCAGCGAGACAGGTTCGAACACCGGGGAGCTGTTTTTT. Translating gives CATSETGSNTGELFF.

The V and J genes are TRBV30 and TRBJ2-7; no definite D call. The germline V gene encodes CDR1 GTSNPN and CDR2 SVGIG (reference sequence). This CDR3 comprises 11 residues. V lost 5 bases and J lost 3, with 8 bases in between. As DNA, the CDR3 is TGTGCCTGGCAGGCAAACTACGAGCAGTACTTC. Its protein is CAWQANYEQYF.

The J gene is TRBJ2-1, the V gene TRBV3-1 (or the pseudogene TRBV3-2); D is perhaps TRBD2 (6 bases). Trimming took 0 bases from V and 9 from J, leaving 21 bases between them. Per germline, CDR1 LGHDT and CDR2 YNNKEL (reference sequence). This CDR3 has 17 amino acids. The CDR3 DNA reads TGTGCCAGCAGCCAAGACAGCTTGGCGGGGATTCGAACTGAGCAGTTCTTC. It translates to CASSQDSLAGIRTEQFF.

The chain combines TRBV30 with TRBJ2-5; 11 nucleotides agree with TRBD2. The J segment lost 5 bases and the V segment lost 1 base, leaving 3 bases of the junction unmatched. The germline V gene encodes CDR1 GTSNPN and CDR2 SVGIG (reference sequence). The CDR3 spans 14 residues. DNA for the CDR3: TGTGCCTGGAGTGCCCTAGCGGGGGGTGAGACCCAGTACTTC. Translated: CAWSALAGGETQYF.

The chain carries TRBV14 and TRBJ2-1, with D tentatively TRBD1 (6 bases). Germline V lookup: CDR1 SGHDN, CDR2 FVKESK. The V gene lost 4 bases and the J gene lost 4 bases, with 14 bases spanning the gap. CDR3 length: 15 residues. The CDR3 nucleotides read TGTGCCAGCAGCCTCAGCGACAGGTATTACAATGAGCAGTTCTTC. This sequence encodes CASSLSDRYYNEQFF.

The J gene is TRBJ2-5, the V gene TRBV11-2, with 9 nucleotides matching TRBD2. There are 16 residues in the CDR3. The J segment lost 2 bases and the V segment lost 2 bases, leaving 6 bases of the junction unmatched. Germline V CDR1 and CDR2: SGHAT, FQNNGV. CDR3: CASSLFPSGEQETQYF. The CDR3 DNA follows: TGTGCCAGCAGCTTATTTCCTAGCGGGGAGCAAGAGACCCAGTACTTC.

This chain uses TRBV7-2 with TRBJ2-1; 9 bases align to TRBD2. This CDR3 region has 15 residues. V lost 7 bases and J lost 4; bases outside the gene matches: 8. Germline loops: CDR1 SGHTA, CDR2 FQGNSA. The CDR3 reads CASTAASGVYNEQFF. In DNA, the CDR3 is TGTGCCAGCACTGCCGCTAGCGGGGTATACAATGAGCAGTTCTTC.

The gene calls are TRBV3-1 (or the pseudogene TRBV3-2) and TRBJ2-5; D perhaps matches TRBD2 (6 bases). V dropped 4 bases and J dropped 4 bases, with 16 bases sitting between them. Germline V gene data show CDR1 as LGHDT and CDR2 as YNNKEL (reference sequence). The CDR3 contains 15 residues. This CDR3 reads CASSPGRDSGETQYF. The CDR3 DNA follows: TGTGCCAGCAGCCCCGGACGGGATAGCGGAGAGACCCAGTACTTC.

The chain is built from TRBV3-1 (or the pseudogene TRBV3-2) and TRBJ1-1; D is possibly TRBD1 (5 bases). The CDR3 spans 16 residues. Looked up from germline, CDR1 is LGHDT and CDR2 is YNNKEL (reference sequence). Trimming shortened V by 3 bases and J by 2 bases, and 16 bases separated the two germline ends. The CDR3 here is CASSHLIPGVNTEAFF. CDR3 in DNA: TGTGCCAGCAGCCACCTAATACCGGGGGTAAACACTGAAGCTTTCTTT.